Below are 9 T cell receptor beta chains sequenced from a single sample in a study of PD-L1 blockade in urothelial cancer. The sample's time point: pretreatment peripheral blood. The repertoire was sequenced with immunoSEQ multiplex PCR; TCRdb's copy has only in-frame clones and lacks some. The sample has more than 55,000 clones, 80% to 90% seen once; the top ten hold more than 1.5%. This sample comprised PBMCs, obtained around atezolizumab (anti-PD-L1) treatment. The receptors derive from a man aged 65-85 years with urothelial cancer.

The chain joins TRBV18 to TRBJ2-4; TRBD2 aligns across 11 bases. Germline loops: CDR1 KGHSH, CDR2 LQKENI. Trimming took 2 bases from V and 0 from J; bases not matched to a gene: 6. The CDR3 loop spans 18 amino acids. The CDR3 here is CASSPILAGDLAKNIQYF. The CDR3 nucleotides read TGTGCCAGCTCACCAATACTAGCGGGAGACCTAGCCAAAAACATTCAGTACTTC.

This clone has just one count. The genes are TRBV18 and TRBJ1-1; possible D gene TRBD1, 5 bases. Germline V gene sequence: CDR1 KGHSH, CDR2 LQKENI. Deletions cut 1 base from V and 5 bases from J, with 14 bases between. The CDR3 contains 15 residues. The CDR3 region has the DNA TGTGCCAGCTCACCACAACCGGCCAGGGATACTGAAGCTTTCTTT. This gives the protein CASSPQPARDTEAFF.

This rearrangement joins TRBV27 to TRBJ2-7; D not certain. The CDR3 totals 11 residues. Germline CDR1 reads MNHEY; CDR2 reads SMNVEV (reference sequence). Trimming cost V 4 bases and J 7 bases, with 8 bases left between them. The CDR3 coding sequence is TGTGCCAGCAGTTCCTATCAAGAGCAGTACTTC. This encodes CASSSYQEQYF.

The J gene is TRBJ1-4, the V gene TRBV25-1, with TRBD1 as a possible D gene (6 bases). The germline V gene encodes CDR1 MGHDK and CDR2 SYGVNS. This CDR3 comprises 11 residues. In nucleotides, the CDR3 is TGTGAAACAGGGTGGGATGAAAAACTGTTTTTT. Encoded protein: CETGWDEKLFF.

This chain joins TRBV5-5 and TRBJ2-1; 7 bases map to TRBD1. Germline loops: CDR1 SGHKS, CDR2 YYEKEE (reference sequence). V trimming: 3 bases; J trimming: 9 bases; junction bases outside the gene matches: 12. CDR3 size: 15 residues. The CDR3 nucleotides read TGTGCCAGCAGCTCACAGACAGGGTTAAAAACTGAGCAGTTCTTC. This codes for CASSSQTGLKTEQFF. Full variable domain (rest looked up from reference TRBV5-5 and TRBJ2-1): DAGVTQSPTHLIKTRGQQVTLRCSPISGHKSVSWYQQVLGQGPQFIFQYYEKEERGRGNFPDRFSARQFPNYSSELNVNALLLGDSALYLCASSSQTGLKTEQFFGPGTRLTVL.

This clone appeared once. The chain combines TRBV11-2 with TRBJ2-3, with D uncertain. CDR3 size: 14 residues. The V end was cut by 2 bases, the J end by 3 bases, with 9 bases between. Germline CDR1 is SGHAT and CDR2 is FQNNGV. CDR3 in DNA: TGTGCCAGCAGCTTAAATCCCGGTACAGATACGCAGTATTTT. Translating it yields CASSLNPGTDTQYF.

The chain recombines TRBV9 with TRBJ2-3, with 12 positions matching TRBD2. Trimming removed 3 bases from V and 3 bases from J; junction bases left unmatched: 11. This CDR3 spans 18 amino acids. Germline V CDR1 and CDR2: SGDLS, YYNGEE. The CDR3 spells CASSAVPGLAGWTDTQYF. The CDR3 DNA is TGTGCCAGCAGCGCTGTCCCGGGACTAGCGGGCTGGACAGATACGCAGTATTTT.

The gene calls are TRBV4-3 and TRBJ2-1, with D uncertain. Between the trimmed V and J ends, which lost 0 bases and 8 bases, there was a span of 11 bases. This CDR3 region has 14 residues. Per the germline V gene, CDR1 is LGHNA and CDR2 is YSLEER. CDR3 coding DNA: TGCGCCAGCAGCCAAGAAGTCCGGGTCGATGAGCAGTTCTTC. Residues: CASSQEVRVDEQFF.

There are a few counts of this clone. V and J are TRBV29-1 and TRBJ2-6, with TRBD1 identical over 9 bases. After removal of 0 bases from V and 0 bases from J, the junction contained 3 bases not matched to a gene. CDR3 length: 17 residues. Germline V gives CDR1 SQVTM, CDR2 ANQGSEA. CDR3 nucleotide sequence: TGCAGCGTTGAAGAGGAGACAGGGGGCTCTGGGGCCAACGTCCTGACTTTC. It translates to CSVEEETGGSGANVLTF.